A selection of T cell receptor beta chains follows, all from one sample in a study of cytomegalovirus exposure and HLA in healthy donors. Assay: immunoSEQ multiplex PCR; the TCRdb copy retains only in-frame clones and omits some. The table includes about 130,000 clones, 70% to 80% detected once. The source material was PBMCs. These receptors came from a human donor in good health. The CDR3 runs from the conserved cysteine through the conserved F or W. D genes are given only for firm matches. Not every row has a clone size; where given, it reads once, few, many or a size class.

d_gene	abundance	j_gene	v_gene	CDR3aa	CDR3nt
TRBD1	NA	TRBJ2-7	TRBV7-2	CASSLRGQTYEQYF	TGTGCCAGCAGCTTAAGGGGGCAGACCTACGAGCAGTACTTC
NA	NA	TRBJ1-5	TRBV7-2	CASSTGGNQPQHF	TGTGCCAGCAGCACTGGGGGGAATCAGCCCCAGCATTTT
NA	NA	TRBJ2-7	TRBV5-6	CASSLYTAYEQYF	TGTGCCAGCAGCCTCTATACTGCCTACGAGCAGTACTTC
TRBD1	NA	TRBJ1-5	TRBV19	CASRPNPGQGASSNQPQHF	TGTGCCAGCCGACCGAATCCGGGACAGGGGGCAAGCAGCAATCAGCCCCAGCATTTT
TRBD1	NA	TRBJ2-5	TRBV10-1	CASTGTVTGQETQYF	TGCGCCAGCACGGGGACCGTGACAGGGCAAGAGACCCAGTACTTC
NA	NA	TRBJ2-1	TRBV30	CREETDNEQFF	TGTAGAGAGGAGACCGACAATGAGCAGTTCTTC
NA	few	TRBJ2-1	TRBV7-9	CASTSIQEWPSWGVGEQFF	TGTGCCAGCACTAGTATCCAAGAGTGGCCTTCATGGGGGGTAGGTGAGCAGTTCTTC
NA	NA	TRBJ2-5	TRBV6-5	CASSEGVGQYF	TGTGCCAGCAGTGAGGGGGTAGGGCAGTACTTC
TRBD1	NA	TRBJ2-7	TRBV19	CASSPRTGHIYEQYF	TGTGCCAGTAGCCCCCGGACAGGCCATATCTACGAGCAGTACTTC
NA	NA	TRBJ2-3	TRBV5-4	CASSLGGFRGLTDTQYF	TGTGCCAGCAGCTTGGGAGGATTTCGAGGTCTCACAGATACGCAGTATTTT
NA	NA	TRBJ2-7	TRBV30	CAWSGLDYEQYF	TGTGCCTGGAGTGGTCTAGATTACGAGCAGTACTTC
NA	once	TRBJ2-7	TRBV6-1	CASSLGTAGSYEQYF	TGTGCCAGCAGTTTAGGGACGGCGGGATCCTACGAGCAGTACTTC
TRBD2	NA	TRBJ2-7	TRBV7-8	CASSLALLAGDEQYF	TGTGCCAGCAGCTTAGCCTTACTAGCGGGAGACGAGCAGTACTTC
NA	NA	TRBJ1-2	TRBV30	CAWSVLANYGYTF	TGTGCCTGGAGTGTTCTGGCCAACTATGGCTACACCTTC
NA	few	TRBJ2-7	TRBV6-6	CASRSPSRSPGEQYF	TGTGCCAGCAGGAGCCCCTCGCGGTCTCCTGGCGAGCAGTACTTC
NA	NA	TRBJ2-7	TRBV5-1	CASSLDISYEQYF	TGCGCCAGCAGCTTGGACATCTCCTACGAGCAGTACTTC
NA	NA	TRBJ2-2	TRBV7-3	CASSPAGTANTGELFF	TGTGCCAGCAGCCCGGCCGGGACTGCGAACACCGGGGAGCTGTTTTTT
TRBD1	NA	TRBJ2-1	TRBV7-2	CASSLAGQGREQFF	TGTGCCAGCAGCTTAGCTGGACAGGGCAGGGAGCAGTTCTTC